This T cell receptor beta chain was obtained from a study of neurological immune-mediated disorders. General observations from the study: None of the CDR3 amino acid sequences of expanded clones recurred across subjects, suggesting private repertoires in all groups.

This clonotype was picked up many times. Its antigen is unknown. A 10-nucleotide random UMI tagged transcripts in template-switch 5'RACE cDNA synthesis. TCRdb re-derived calls from the 5' RACE reads in MiXCR, one entry per CDR3 protein. The sample includes 35,000 to 50,000 distinct CDR3 sequences, about 2.5% of them seen just once. This clonotype was sampled from a man aged 45-65 years with multiple sclerosis. Sequencing was carried out using PBMCs.

The CDR3 nucleotides read TGTGCCAGCAGTTACTACGGTGATACGCAGTATTTT. Its translation: CASSYYGDTQYF. This chain uses TRBV6-6 with TRBJ2-3; unclear D gene. Trimming took off 1 base at V and 6 bases at J, with 5 bases between the two ends. CDR1 is MNHNY and CDR2 is SVGAGI in the germline V gene (reference sequence). CDR3 length: 12 amino acids.